One and the same sample provided the 24 T cell receptor beta chains below, sequenced in a study of T cells in women clearing cervical HPV infection. Assay: immunoSEQ multiplex PCR; the TCRdb copy retains only in-frame clones and omits some. The table lists tens of thousands of clones, with around 0.98% in the top ten. Sequencing used blood buffy coat. The source is a woman aged 18-69 years with a cervical HPV16 infection that either progressed to CIN3+ or cleared (not recorded which).

Notes on this clone: The read finishes 3 residues shy of the CDR3 end, and the germline J gene is used to complete it. V is TRBV20-1 and J is TRBJ2-3, with D perhaps assigned TRBD1 or TRBD2 (6 bases each). CDR1 is DFQATT, CDR2 SNEGSKA, per germline (reference sequence). The V gene lost 3 bases and the J gene lost 0 bases, with 19 bases spanning the gap. CDR3 size: 17 residues. CDR3 bases read: TGCAGTGCTAGTTCGCAGTTGGCGGGACAAAGCACAGATACG. This sequence encodes CSASSQLAGQSTDT. The full CDR3 sequence reads CSASSQLAGQSTDTQYF.

Comment on this clone: With the read ending 3 residues before the CDR3 end, the germline J gene is used to fill in that end. The rearrangement uses TRBV7-8 and TRBJ2-4; D perhaps matches TRBD1 (5 bases). From germline, CDR1 is SGHVS and CDR2 FQNEAQ. The V end lost 0 bases, the J end lost 1 base, and 7 bases lay between the germline ends. This CDR3 has 15 residues. The CDR3 is CASSLAGPAKNIQYF. The sequenced CDR3 bases are TGTGCCAGCAGCTTAGCGGGGCCTGCCAAAAACATT. Complete variable domain (other parts from reference TRBV7-8 and TRBJ2-4): GAGVSQSPRYKVAKRGQDVALRCDPISGHVSLFWYQQALGQGPEFLTYFQNEAQLDKSGLPSDRFFAERPEGSVSTLKIQRTQQEDSAVYLCASSLAGPAKNIQYFGAGTRLSVL.

Incomplete CDR3 DNA: TGCAGCGTCGGGGATACG. Protein product: CSVGDT. The CDR3, in full, reads CSVGDTQYF. The rearrangement links TRBV29-1 to TRBJ2-3; no clear D gene. The read terminates 3 residues before the CDR3 end, so the remaining end is supplied by the germline J gene. The CDR3 extends over 9 amino acids. Germline V gene sequence: CDR1 SQVTM, CDR2 ANQGSEA. V was cut by 6 bases and J by 6 bases, with 4 bases left in between.

Remarks on this clone: The CDR3 extends 3 residues past the end of the read, so its final part is completed from the germline J gene. The chain uses TRBV5-1 and TRBJ2-3; 7 bases match TRBD1. CDR3 size: 15 residues. From germline, CDR1 is SGHRS and CDR2 YFSETQ. The DNA read from the CDR3 is TGCGCCAGCAGCTTGGCCCTGGACAGGCAAGAGACG. This sequence encodes CASSLALDRQET. The full CDR3 is CASSLALDRQETQYF.

On this clone: Read sequence stops 3 residues before the CDR3 end, and the germline J gene provides the missing end. This chain connects TRBV12-3 or TRBV12-4 to TRBJ2-3, with 14 bases aligning to TRBD2. V trimming: 6 bases; J trimming: 6 bases; junction bases outside the gene matches: 2. This CDR3 is built from 14 residues. The sequenced CDR3 bases are TGTGCCAGCAGCCGACTAGCGGGGGGGGATACG. Its translation: CASSRLAGGDT. The full CDR3 is CASSRLAGGDTQYF.

For this clone: The CDR3 extends 3 residues past the end of the read, so its final part is completed from the germline J gene. The chain recombines TRBV15 with TRBJ2-2; maybe TRBD2 (5 bases). The V gene's germline CDR1 is LNHNV and CDR2 YYDKDF (reference sequence). The CDR3 covers 13 residues. This chain's CDR3 is CATSRLLQDSLFF. CDR3 bases read: TGTGCCACCAGCAGACTCCTCCAGGACTCG.

In the case of this clone: The read halts 3 residues ahead of the CDR3 end, with the missing end drawn from the germline J gene. The chain is built from TRBV5-6 and TRBJ2-2; a weak D match, TRBD1 (5 bases). From germline, CDR1 is SGHDT and CDR2 YYEEEE. This CDR3 region has 13 residues. The CDR3 reads CASSFRELGPLFF. The CDR3 DNA, read in part, is TGTGCCAGCAGCTTCAGGGAATTGGGCCCG.

With respect to this clone: The CDR3 is cut off 3 residues early in the read; its end comes from the germline J gene. The chain recombines TRBV19 with TRBJ2-6, with a weak D call TRBD1 (6 bases). The germline gives CDR1 LNHDA, CDR2 SQIVND (reference sequence). The V end was cut by 7 bases, the J end by 4 bases, with 14 bases between. The CDR3 is 15 amino acids. The CDR3 here is CASTSWGRGANVLTF. The covered CDR3 bases are TGTGCCAGTACTTCTTGGGGGCGAGGGGCCAACGTC. The variable domain in full, completed from reference TRBV19 and TRBJ2-6, reads DGGITQSPKYLFRKEGQNVTLSCEQNLNHDAMYWYRQDPGQGLRLIYYSQIVNDFQKGDIAEGYSVSREKKESFPLTVTSAQKNPTAFYLCASTSWGRGANVLTFGAGSRLTVL.

Points on this clone: The CDR3 end falls 3 residues outside the read, so it is completed with the germline J gene. V usage is TRBV5-5 and J usage is TRBJ1-2; possibly TRBD1 for D (5 bases). The CDR3 covers 15 residues. V was shortened by 4 bases and J by 2 bases, with 15 bases between the two germline ends. Germline lookup yields CDR1 SGHKS and CDR2 YYEKEE (reference sequence). This chain's CDR3 is CASSKAGMGNYGYTF. The sequenced part of the CDR3 DNA is TGTGCCAGCAGCAAAGCAGGGATGGGGAACTATGGC. Full variable domain (missing parts from reference TRBV5-5 and TRBJ1-2): DAGVTQSPTHLIKTRGQQVTLRCSPISGHKSVSWYQQVLGQGPQFIFQYYEKEERGRGNFPDRFSARQFPNYSSELNVNALLLGDSALYLCASSKAGMGNYGYTFGSGTRLTVV.

With respect to this clone: The missing CDR3 end, 3 residues past where the read stops, is filled in from the germline J gene. The V call is TRBV19, the J call TRBJ2-2; D uncertain. Germline-derived CDR1 and CDR2 are LNHDA and SQIVND (reference sequence). V lost 3 bases, J lost 6 bases, and 17 bases lay in between. The CDR3 totals 16 residues. CDR3 DNA (partial): TGTGCCAGTAGTATTATTCTGGCTAGAAGACCCGGGGAG. Residues: CASSIILARRPGE. In full, the CDR3 reads CASSIILARRPGELFF. The whole variable domain, remainder taken from reference TRBV19 and TRBJ2-2, is DGGITQSPKYLFRKEGQNVTLSCEQNLNHDAMYWYRQDPGQGLRLIYYSQIVNDFQKGDIAEGYSVSREKKESFPLTVTSAQKNPTAFYLCASSIILARRPGELFFGEGSRLTVL.

Comment on this clone: The missing CDR3 end, 3 residues past where the read stops, is filled in from the germline J gene. The chain has TRBV11-2 and TRBJ2-5, with D possibly TRBD2 on 6 matching bases. Germline CDR1 and CDR2: SGHAT and FQNNGV. Trimming left V 5 bases short and J 5 bases short, with 12 bases between. The CDR3 consists of 13 residues. CDR3 bases read: TGTGCCAGCAGCCCGGGAGCGGTGGAGACC. Amino acids: CASSPGAVET. From start to end, the CDR3 is CASSPGAVETQYF.

As regards this clone: The read ends 3 residues shy of where the CDR3 ends; the end is completed using the germline J gene. The chain uses TRBV7-2 and TRBJ1-2; D unclear. Looked up from germline, CDR1 is SGHTA and CDR2 is FQGNSA. The CDR3 runs to 12 residues. The covered CDR3 bases are TGTGCCAGCAGCCTGCTAGGCGATGAC. Translated: CASSLLGDD. Given in full, the CDR3 is CASSLLGDDYTF.

With regard to this clone: From the germline J gene comes the end of the CDR3, since the read stops 3 residues before it. The gene calls are TRBV2 and TRBJ2-3; D possibly corresponds to TRBD2 (6 bases). Trimming took 10 bases from V and 1 from J, leaving 12 bases between them. The CDR3 covers 13 residues. Germline V lookup: CDR1 SNHLY, CDR2 FYNNEI. The sequenced part of the CDR3 DNA is TGTGCCAAGAAATGGGGGGGCACAGATACG. It translates to CAKKWGGTDT. The whole CDR3 sequence reads CAKKWGGTDTQYF.

On this clone itself: The read terminates 3 residues ahead of where the CDR3 ends, so the germline J gene completes it. The chain carries TRBV10-3 and TRBJ1-4; 8 bases agree with TRBD1. The CDR3 contains 17 residues. Trimming at V came to 0 bases and at J to 7 bases, leaving 10 bases not matched to a gene. Per germline, CDR1 ENHRY and CDR2 SYGVKD. Here the CDR3 reads CAISESMMGTGGEKLFF. The covered CDR3 bases are TGTGCCATCAGTGAGTCGATGATGGGGACAGGAGGTGAAAAA.

As regards this clone: The read terminates 3 residues before the CDR3 end, so the remaining end is supplied by the germline J gene. The rearrangement uses TRBV5-6 and TRBJ2-3; TRBD2 is a possible D gene (5 bases). The germline V gene has CDR1 SGHDT and CDR2 YYEEEE. The CDR3 runs to 15 residues. The sequenced part of the CDR3 DNA is TGTGCCAGCAGCTTGGATCGGGGTTGGGTCGAGACG. Protein product: CASSLDRGWVET. The whole CDR3 reads CASSLDRGWVETQYF.

On this clone: The sequenced fragment ends 3 residues before the CDR3 boundary, so the rest is inferred from the germline J gene. V gene TRBV7-9 combines with J gene TRBJ2-5, with 8 bases identical to TRBD1. In germline, CDR1 is SEHNR, CDR2 FQNEAQ (reference sequence). The V and J ends lost 5 bases and 4 bases, in that order; junction bases with no gene match: 6. The CDR3 spans 14 residues. The part of the CDR3 DNA that was read is TGTGCCAGCAGCAGATCAGGGGGCAGAGAGACC. This codes for CASSRSGGRET. The full CDR3 is CASSRSGGRETQYF.

On this clone: The CDR3 goes on 3 residues after the read ends, and that part is filled in from the germline J gene. V gene TRBV7-2 combines with J gene TRBJ1-2; D perhaps matches TRBD1 (5 bases). Trimming shortened V by 6 bases and J by 0 bases, and 11 bases separated the two germline ends. This CDR3 region has 14 residues. The germline V gene encodes CDR1 SGHTA and CDR2 FQGNSA. This CDR3 reads CASRTTGSNYGYTF. The sequenced CDR3 bases are TGTGCCAGCAGAACTACAGGTTCTAACTATGGC. The whole variable domain, remainder taken from reference TRBV7-2 and TRBJ1-2, is GAGVSQSPSNKVTEKGKDVELRCDPISGHTALYWYRQSLGQGLEFLIYFQGNSAPDKSGLPSDRFSAERTGGSVSTLTIQRTQQEDSAVYLCASRTTGSNYGYTFGSGTRLTVV.

The CDR3 region is CASSPMDRGTDTYTF. The part of the CDR3 DNA that was read is TGTGCCAGCTCACCGATGGACAGGGGAACAGATACC. V and J are TRBV18 and TRBJ1-2, with 9 bases that match TRBD1. The CDR3 end is not reached by the read, which stops 3 residues before it; the germline J gene fills it in. The CDR3 consists of 15 residues. Per the germline V gene, CDR1 is KGHSH and CDR2 is LQKENI.

For this clone: The read finishes 3 residues shy of the CDR3 end, and the germline J gene is used to complete it. This chain links TRBV19 with TRBJ2-6, with 8 bases lining up with TRBD1. V was clipped by 6 bases and J by 2 bases; unmatched bases: 15. The CDR3 consists of 19 residues. Per the germline V gene, CDR1 is LNHDA and CDR2 is SQIVND (reference sequence). CDR3 residues: CASSPSWAGGLAGANVLTF. The covered CDR3 bases are TGTGCCAGTAGCCCTAGTTGGGCAGGGGGCCTTGCTGGGGCCAACGTC.

CDR3 DNA, as far as it was read: TGTGCCAGCAGTGAAGCAGGAGGGACTAATGAAAAG. It translates to CASSEAGGTNEK. The entire CDR3 sequence reads CASSEAGGTNEKLFF. The chain uses TRBV6-1 and TRBJ2-2; 7 bases match TRBD2. Sequencing ends 3 residues short of the CDR3 end; the germline J gene provides the rest. CDR3 length: 15 residues. Germline loops: CDR1 MNHNS, CDR2 SASEGT.

As for this clone: Read coverage stops 3 residues before the CDR3 terminus; the germline J gene supplies the remainder. This chain joins TRBV20-1 and TRBJ2-2; a weak D match, TRBD2 (6 bases). CDR1 and CDR2 (germline): DFQATT, SNEGSKA (reference sequence). This CDR3 is 15 amino acids long. The CDR3 spells CSARDAGLRYSPLFF. The covered CDR3 bases are TGCAGTGCTAGAGATGCGGGGTTAAGGTATTCACCG.

Regarding this clone: The CDR3 extends 3 residues past the end of the read, so its final part is completed from the germline J gene. The rearrangement links TRBV12-3 or TRBV12-4 to TRBJ2-7; 8 positions match TRBD2. The CDR3 has 16 residues. J lost 0 bases, V lost 6 bases, and 10 bases had no gene match. CDR3 DNA (partial): TGTGCCAGCAGCCGACCTACTAGCGGCCACTCCTACGAG. Protein: CASSRPTSGHSYE. In full, the CDR3 reads CASSRPTSGHSYEQYF.

Of note for this clone: The read stops 3 residues short of the end of the CDR3; the missing end is completed from the germline J gene. The V and J genes are TRBV5-1 and TRBJ2-7; 10 nucleotides match TRBD1. The CDR3 consists of 16 residues. The V gene end was trimmed by 1 base and the J gene end by 2 bases; junction bases not matched to a gene: 6. The V gene's germline CDR1 is SGHRS and CDR2 YFSETQ. The chain's CDR3 is CASSLRRDRGTYEQYF. The part of the CDR3 DNA that was read is TGCGCCAGCAGCTTGCGCCGGGACAGGGGAACCTACGAG.

As for this clone: The read stops 3 residues short of the end of the CDR3; the missing end is completed from the germline J gene. This chain links TRBV19 with TRBJ2-3, with 9 positions matching TRBD1. V dropped 9 bases and J dropped 0; count of bases not matched to a gene: 4. CDR1 and CDR2 (germline): LNHDA, SQIVND (reference sequence). CDR3 length: 14 amino acids. CDR3 residues: CASGQGRSTDTQYF. CDR3 DNA (partial): TGTGCCAGCGGACAGGGGCGAAGCACAGATACG.